These 20 T cell receptor beta chains came from one sample sequenced in a study of Graves' ophthalmopathy and Graves' hyperthyroidism. RNA transcripts served as template for amplifying TCR beta CDR3 sequences. HTBI-primed first-round RT-PCR preceded second-round multiplex PCR. TCRdb re-analysed the multiplex PCR reads in MiXCR, keeping a single row per CDR3 protein. The sample gives roughly 50,000 distinct CDR3 sequences, approximately 50% of which show up once; roughly 5% is in the top ten. Sequenced material: peripheral blood. The receptors originated from an adult woman with Graves' ophthalmopathy.

To note about this clonotype: Compared with germline, one end of the junction differs, possibly owing to a read error. J is TRBJ1-5 and V is TRBV6-6; no clear D gene. Germline V gives CDR1 MNHNY, CDR2 SVGAGI (reference sequence). CDR3 size: 15 residues. For the CDR3, the DNA is TGTGCCAGCTCCGCCCGTAGACAAGGAAATCAGCCCCATCATTTT. The encoded protein is CASSARRQGNQPHHF.

This clonotype appeared many times. The V and J genes are TRBV28 and TRBJ1-5; D perhaps matches TRBD1 (5 bases). CDR3 size: 15 residues. Trimming took off 7 bases at V and 7 bases at J, with 20 bases between the two ends. Per germline, CDR1 MDHEN and CDR2 SYDVKM. The CDR3 spells CASIRGVRAEQPQHF. The CDR3 nucleotides are TGTGCCAGCATCCGTGGTGTCAGGGCAGAGCAGCCCCAGCATTTT.

This clonotype has ten or more counts. Given a much more abundant clone one base away, this may be a read error. V gene TRBV6-1 combines with J gene TRBJ2-7; 10 bases map to TRBD2. The CDR3 is 15 residues long. With 1 base clipped from V and 2 bases from J, the junction kept 2 bases outside the gene matches. CDR1 MNHNS and CDR2 SASEGT come from the germline V gene. CDR3 bases: TGTGCCAGCAGTGAAGGGACTAGCGGCGCCTACGAGCAGTACTTC. It codes for CASSEGTSGAYEQYF.

This clonotype was recorded only once. An end of the junction differs from the germline gene, which may be a read error. This chain connects TRBV6-4 to TRBJ2-6; no clear D. Germline V gene lookup returns CDR1 MRHNA and CDR2 SNTAGT. This CDR3 contains 11 residues. The CDR3, as DNA: TGTGCCAGCAGTGGGGGCAACGTCCTGACTTTC. Encoded protein: CASSGGNVLTF.

The chain employs TRBV7-2 and TRBJ1-2; maybe TRBD1 (6 bases). The CDR3 length is 15 residues. Deletions cut 1 base from V and 3 bases from J, with 12 bases between. Germline V gene lookup returns CDR1 SGHTA and CDR2 FQGNSA. CDR3 bases: TGTGCCAGCAGCTTAGTAGGGAGGGGGGACTATGGCTACACCTTC. Translated, it gives CASSLVGRGDYGYTF.

This chain uses TRBV20-1 with TRBJ1-2; weak D call: TRBD1 (6 bases). This CDR3 is 13 amino acids long. From germline, CDR1 is DFQATT and CDR2 SNEGSKA (reference sequence). The CDR3 sequence: CSALQGAGYGYTF. DNA of the CDR3: TGCAGCGCTTTACAGGGTGCAGGCTATGGCTACACCTTC.

This clonotype was recorded only once. V is TRBV6-5 and J is TRBJ2-7, with TRBD1 matching 7 bases. The closer fit of TRBJ2-5 to the DNA end suggests the J call may be wrong. Germline lookup yields CDR1 MNHEY and CDR2 SVGAGI. This CDR3 has 15 amino acids. This chain's CDR3 is CASSYRGTEQETQYF. In nucleotides, the CDR3 is TGTGCCAGCAGTTACCGAGGGACAGAACAAGAGACCCAGTACTTC.

The V call is TRBV5-4, the J call TRBJ1-2; TRBD1 is a possible D gene (6 bases). With 5 bases removed from V and 2 bases from J, the gap between germline ends came to 13 bases. CDR1 and CDR2 from the germline V gene are SGHNT and YYREEE (reference sequence). CDR3 length: 14 amino acids. CDR3 sequence (DNA): TGTGCCAGCAGGACCCAGGGGTACAACTATGGCTACACCTTC. Translation gives CASRTQGYNYGYTF. Drawing the rest from reference TRBV5-4 and TRBJ1-2, the complete variable domain is ETGVTQSPTHLIKTRGQQVTLRCSSQSGHNTVSWYQQALGQGPQFIFQYYREEENGRGNFPPRFSGLQFPNYSSELNVNALELDDSALYLCASRTQGYNYGYTFGSGTRLTVV.

As for this clonotype: This is likely a read error, given that the CDR3 carries no conserved phenylalanine or tryptophan at its end. This rearrangement joins TRBV20-1 to TRBJ2-1; 11 nucleotides line up with TRBD2. CDR3 length: 16 residues. V shed 4 bases and J 7 bases; nucleotides not matched to a gene: 12. The germline V gene encodes CDR1 DFQATT and CDR2 SNEGSKA (reference sequence). The CDR3 DNA reads as TGCAGTGCTATTGGGGCTAGCGGGAGGATTATGAATGAGCAGTTCTAC. Amino acid sequence: CSAIGASGRIMNEQFY.

This clonotype has ten or more counts. The chain links TRBV19 to TRBJ1-4, with 10 bases aligning to TRBD1. Germline V gene data show CDR1 as LNHDA and CDR2 as SQIVND (reference sequence). V lost 4 bases, J lost 10 bases, and 6 bases stayed unmatched. The CDR3 has 14 amino acids. The DNA for the CDR3 is TGTGCCAGTAGTAGGGACAGGGGATACGGAAAACTGTTTTTT. Protein sequence: CASSRDRGYGKLFF.

The chain uses TRBV7-2 and TRBJ2-1; 12 nucleotides match TRBD2. The trim removed 1 base at V and 5 bases at J, leaving 3 bases unmatched. CDR1 and CDR2 from the germline V gene are SGHTA and FQGNSA. The CDR3 sequence is 16 residues long. The CDR3 sequence is CASSLETSGRNNEQFF. The CDR3 region has the DNA TGTGCCAGCAGCTTAGAAACTAGCGGGAGGAACAATGAGCAGTTCTTC.

This clonotype was found once. A much more abundant neighbour one base away suggests this may be a read error. CDR3 loop: CASSDSLRQGGNGQYF. The CDR3 region has the DNA TGTGCCAGCAGTGACTCTTTGAGACAGGGGGGGAACGGGCAGTACTTC. The rearrangement links TRBV6-4 to TRBJ2-7; 9 nucleotides agree with TRBD1. The CDR3 runs to 16 residues. V lost 0 bases, J lost 9 bases, and 12 bases stayed unmatched. The germline V gene has CDR1 MRHNA and CDR2 SNTAGT.

This clonotype appeared many times. V is TRBV6-1 and J is TRBJ2-1, with 8 positions matching TRBD2. The CDR3 has 16 residues. Germline lookup yields CDR1 MNHNS and CDR2 SASEGT. Germline trimming cut 6 bases from V and 5 bases from J; bases unmatched to any gene: 12. This CDR3 is CASSGLAGSLNNEQFF. The CDR3 DNA sequence: TGTGCCAGCAGCGGGTTAGCGGGGTCCCTTAACAATGAGCAGTTCTTC.

The sample holds a few counts of this clonotype. The rearrangement uses TRBV18 and TRBJ1-1, with a tentative D call TRBD1 (6 bases). This CDR3 is 14 amino acids long. V gave up 0 bases and J gave up 1 base, with 6 bases separating them. CDR1 is KGHSH, CDR2 LQKENI, per germline. The CDR3 reads CASSPPTGNTEAFF. In DNA, the CDR3 is TGTGCCAGCTCACCACCGACAGGGAACACTGAAGCTTTCTTT.

The chain has TRBV11-2 and TRBJ1-2; 9 positions agree with TRBD1. The germline V gene has CDR1 SGHAT and CDR2 FQNNGV. V lost 3 bases, J lost 1 base, and 3 bases stayed unmatched. This CDR3 region has 15 residues. As DNA, the CDR3 is TGTGCCAGCAGCTTTCCGGGACAGGGTAACTATGGCTACACCTTC. Translating gives CASSFPGQGNYGYTF.

This clonotype was counted at least ten times. The gene calls are TRBV4-3 and TRBJ2-1, with 7 bases that match TRBD2. Germline V lookup: CDR1 LGHNA, CDR2 YSLEER. With 4 bases clipped from V and 11 bases from J, the junction kept 5 bases outside the gene matches. The CDR3 has 12 residues. The CDR3 nucleotides are TGCGCCAGCAGCCGGGGGGGGGACCAGCAGTTCTTC. The encoded protein is CASSRGGDQQFF.

The rearrangement joins TRBV20-1 to TRBJ2-7, with D maybe TRBD2 (5 bases). Trimming stripped 5 bases from V and 5 bases from J, with 13 bases between. This CDR3 is built from 12 residues. CDR1 is DFQATT, CDR2 SNEGSKA, per germline (reference sequence). CDR3 coding DNA: TGCAGTGCTCGCGAGACGGGAAACGAGCAGTACTTC. It encodes CSARETGNEQYF.

The chain employs TRBV20-1 and TRBJ1-5; 7 positions match TRBD1. This CDR3 is 15 amino acids long. Germline assignment: CDR1 DFQATT and CDR2 SNEGSKA (reference sequence). V dropped 0 bases and J dropped 11; count of bases not matched to a gene: 13. The CDR3 bases are TGCAGTGCTAGAGATCTCGAGGCAGGGGGAGAGACCCAGCATTTT. It translates to CSARDLEAGGETQHF.

The chain couples TRBV2 to TRBJ1-4, with 8 bases that match TRBD1. V lost 8 bases, J lost 8 bases, and 10 bases stayed unmatched. The length of the CDR3 is 14 residues. Germline CDR1 is SNHLY and CDR2 is FYNNEI. Here the CDR3 reads CASVGQGRREKLFF. CDR3 nucleotides: TGTGCCAGCGTCGGACAGGGCCGGCGCGAAAAACTGTTTTTT. Full variable domain (remainder filled in from reference TRBV2 and TRBJ1-4): EPEVTQTPSHQVTQMGQEVILRCVPISNHLYFYWYRQILGQKVEFLVSFYNNEISEKSEIFDDQFSVERPDGSNFTLKIRSTKLEDSAMYFCASVGQGRREKLFFGSGTQLSVL.

In this sample, this clonotype turned up many times. The V gene is TRBV14, the J gene TRBJ2-1; D is ambiguous. Germline CDR1 and CDR2: SGHDN and FVKESK. The length of the CDR3 is 13 residues. V lost 0 bases and J 8 bases, leaving 8 bases between the germline ends. The CDR3 DNA sequence: TGTGCCAGCAGCCAAGATCCGGTCGATGAGCAGTTCTTC. It codes for CASSQDPVDEQFF.